The 4 T cell receptor beta chains in this list originate from one sample, sequenced in a study of beta chain features in type 1 diabetes. Reverse transcription of all isolated RNA meant that expressed TCRB transcripts were sequenced. The method was immunoSEQ multiplex PCR; TCRdb's version includes in-frame clones alone and lacks a portion of them. The sample includes hundreds of thousands of clones, about 14% of them seen just once. Sequences were obtained from naive CD4+ T cells from blood. These receptors were taken from a man aged 30 to 45 in good health.

This clone turned up a few times. This chain uses TRBV6-5 with TRBJ2-7; the D gene could be TRBD1 or TRBD2 (6 bases each). The CDR3 totals 16 residues. The V gene's germline CDR1 is MNHEY and CDR2 SVGAGI. Trimming removed 4 bases from V and 3 bases from J, with 19 bases in between. CDR3 amino acids: CASSFISGGPNYEQYF. For the CDR3, the DNA is TGTGCCAGCAGTTTCATCTCTGGGGGGCCTAACTACGAGCAGTACTTC.

This sequence joins TRBV2 and TRBJ2-3; D not resolved. CDR1 and CDR2 (germline): SNHLY, FYNNEI. V was trimmed by 6 bases and J by 0 bases, leaving 7 bases between them. This CDR3 is built from 13 residues. In DNA form, the CDR3 reads TGTGCCAGCAGGGCAACTAGCACAGATACGCAGTATTTT. It codes for CASRATSTDTQYF.

With regard to this clone: At one of its ends the junction is not consistent with the germline gene, which may arise from a read error. The chain links TRBV7-2 to TRBJ1-6; D uncertain. Germline V gives CDR1 SGHTA, CDR2 FQGNSA. The CDR3 is made up of 13 amino acids. The CDR3 loop is CASSLGGPSTLHF. DNA of the CDR3: TGTGCCAGCAGTTTAGGAGGGCCTTCGACCCTCCACTTT.

This rearrangement joins TRBV4-3 to TRBJ2-1; 9 positions match TRBD2. V lost 0 bases to trimming and J lost 4 bases; unmatched junction nucleotides: 7. The germline CDR1 and CDR2 sequences are LGHNA and YSLEER. This CDR3 region has 17 residues. As DNA, the CDR3 is TGCGCCAGCAGCCAAGAAAGAGCTAGCGGGGTTTACAATGAGCAGTTCTTC. It specifies CASSQERASGVYNEQFF.